Presented here are 21 T cell receptor beta chains from one specimen sequenced in a study of response to subunit inactivated influenza vaccine listed by TCRdb under 2018. The protocol used for the library was RT-PCR. The listed sequencing device is Illumina HiSeq 2500. The public reads were reanalyzed by TCRdb: fastp trimming at Q25, MiXCR alignment, in-frame beta chains only. CDR3 protein duplicates are merged, each entry listing the most common genes and DNA. For this sample there are around 570,000 distinct CDR3 sequences; roughly 12% appear just once. Jointly, the top ten make up about 10% of the sample. These data were also reused for a study on T cells expressing NK-cell markers. Per that second paper: The TCR beta cDNA libraries were made using 5'RACE template switching, a step that added both a universal primer site and unique molecular identifiers.

Sequenced material: PBMCs from blood, taken on the day of vaccination. These TCRs come from a man in his fifties who received an inactivated influenza vaccine. Donor details come from another sample of the same person, matched by shared clones.

V and J are TRBV9 and TRBJ2-1, with 9 bases matching TRBD1. This CDR3 has 17 amino acids. CDR1 is SGDLS, CDR2 YYNGEE, per germline. Trimming removed 3 bases from V and 7 bases from J; junction bases left unmatched: 14. The CDR3, as DNA: TGTGCCAGCAGCGCCGGCCCCGGGACAGGGATGGGGAATGAGCAGTTCTTC. Translated, it gives CASSAGPGTGMGNEQFF.

There are a few counts of this clonotype. The J gene is TRBJ2-1, the V gene TRBV30, with 9 nucleotides matching TRBD2. V dropped 0 bases and J dropped 8; count of bases not matched to a gene: 11. Germline CDR1 reads GTSNPN; CDR2 reads SVGIG (reference sequence). The CDR3 runs 16 residues. CDR3 in DNA: TGTGCCTGGAGTGTGGGGAGCGGGAGGTTAAGATATGAGCAGTTCTTC. Amino acids: CAWSVGSGRLRYEQFF. The full variable domain, rest sourced from reference TRBV30 and TRBJ2-1, is SQTIHQWPATLVQPVGSPLSLECTVEGTSNPNLYWYRQAAGRGLQLLFYSVGIGQISSEVPQNLSASRPQDRQFILSSKKLLLSDSGFYLCAWSVGSGRLRYEQFFGPGTRLTVL.

This clonotype appeared many times. V gene TRBV29-1 combines with J gene TRBJ2-1; 9 bases align to TRBD2. CDR3 length equals 13 residues. V lost 6 bases and J lost 4; bases outside the gene matches: 4. Germline V gene lookup returns CDR1 SQVTM and CDR2 ANQGSEA. The CDR3 DNA is TGCAGCGTACAGCGGGGGGCTTACAATGAGCAGTTCTTC. Amino acids: CSVQRGAYNEQFF.

This clonotype has only a few counts. V and J are TRBV15 and TRBJ2-7; D may be TRBD1 or TRBD2 (7 bases each). This CDR3 contains 16 residues. CDR1 LNHNV and CDR2 YYDKDF come from the germline V gene (reference sequence). Trimming removed 1 base at V and 5 bases at J, with 18 bases between. The CDR3 region has the DNA TGTGCCACCAGCAGAGTACCTCGCAGGGGGGGAAACGAGCAGTACTTC. Protein product: CATSRVPRRGGNEQYF. Looking up the rest from reference TRBV15 and TRBJ2-7 gives the full variable domain: DAMVIQNPRYQVTQFGKPVTLSCSQTLNHNVMYWYQQKSSQAPKLLFHYYDKDFNNEADTPDNFQSRRPNTSFCFLDIRSPGLGDTAMYLCATSRVPRRGGNEQYFGPGTRLTVT.

This clonotype has ten or more counts. The gene calls are TRBV12-3 or TRBV12-4 and TRBJ2-1; 7 positions match TRBD2. The CDR3 is made up of 15 amino acids. With V trimmed by 7 bases and J by 3 bases, 9 bases remained unmatched. The CDR3 loop is CASKGGRGSYNEQFF. Here the CDR3 DNA reads TGTGCCAGCAAGGGTGGGCGGGGGAGCTACAATGAGCAGTTCTTC.

This clonotype has a count of ten or more. The V call is TRBV20-1, the J call TRBJ2-5, with 8 bases that match TRBD1. The CDR3 totals 13 residues. CDR1 and CDR2 from the germline V gene are DFQATT and SNEGSKA (reference sequence). Trimming removed 7 bases from V and 2 bases from J; junction bases left unmatched: 6. The CDR3 DNA reads TGCAGTGGGAGGCAGGGGGCTCAAGAGACCCAGTACTTC. This codes for CSGRQGAQETQYF.

The table lists this clonotype with a few counts. The J gene is TRBJ2-4, the V gene TRBV29-1, with 8 bases identical to TRBD1. CDR3 size: 13 residues. Germline CDR1 reads SQVTM; CDR2 reads ANQGSEA. The ends lost 7 bases at V and 3 bases at J; junction bases unmatched: 5. CDR3 residues: CSGRTGFKNIQYF. DNA of the CDR3: TGCAGCGGCCGGACAGGGTTCAAAAACATTCAGTACTTC.

This chain joins TRBV12-3 or TRBV12-4 and TRBJ2-1; 9 bases map to TRBD2. V dropped 6 bases and J dropped 4; count of bases not matched to a gene: 7. The CDR3 spans 15 residues. In nucleotides, the CDR3 is TGTGCCAGCAGAATAGCGGGGGCCCATTACAATGAGCAGTTCTTC. Protein: CASRIAGAHYNEQFF.

J is TRBJ2-5 and V is TRBV7-2; 9 nucleotides match TRBD2. J gave up 6 bases and V 1 base, and 12 bases lay outside the gene matches. The germline CDR1 and CDR2 sequences are SGHTA and FQGNSA. This CDR3 contains 17 residues. CDR3 DNA sequence: TGTGCCAGCAGCTTAGTAGGGTTCGCGGGGGGGCACAAGACCCAGTACTTC. The encoded protein is CASSLVGFAGGHKTQYF.

The chain uses TRBV7-2 and TRBJ2-7, with 9 nucleotides matching TRBD1. The ends lost 4 bases at V and 6 bases at J; junction bases unmatched: 7. Germline CDR1 and CDR2: SGHTA and FQGNSA. There are 14 residues in the CDR3. CDR3 residues: CASSWDRAQSEQYF. The CDR3 nucleotides read TGTGCCAGCAGCTGGGACAGGGCCCAGTCCGAGCAGTACTTC.

This clonotype was detected once. A read error is possible here, since a much larger clone lies one base away. The V and J genes are TRBV4-1 and TRBJ1-5, with a weak D call TRBD1 (5 bases). The CDR3 runs to 20 residues. Per the germline V gene, CDR1 is MGHRA and CDR2 is YSYEKL. The CDR3, as DNA: TGCGCCAGCAGCCAAGATGTGGGGGGAAGGGGACCCTGGGGCAATCAGCCCCGGCATTTT. The encoded protein is CASSQDVGGRGPWGNQPRHF.

V is TRBV29-1 and J is TRBJ2-1; TRBD2 aligns across 8 bases. The germline V gene encodes CDR1 SQVTM and CDR2 ANQGSEA. Trimming took 2 bases from V and 2 from J; bases not matched to a gene: 2. The CDR3 totals 14 residues. The CDR3 nucleotides read TGCAGCGTTGAACCAGCGGGGGCCTACAATGAGCAGTTCTTC. This translates into CSVEPAGAYNEQFF.

V and J are TRBV2 and TRBJ2-2; 12 bases are a match to TRBD2. This CDR3 has 14 residues. After removal of 11 bases from V and 7 bases from J, the junction contained 8 bases not matched to a gene. Germline loops: CDR1 SNHLY, CDR2 FYNNEI. CDR3 residues: CAGMTSGSVGELFF. DNA for the CDR3: TGTGCCGGGATGACTAGCGGGAGTGTCGGGGAGCTGTTTTTT.

Only a few counts were recorded for this clonotype. V gene TRBV7-2 combines with J gene TRBJ2-1; D might be TRBD2 (6 bases). The germline V gene has CDR1 SGHTA and CDR2 FQGNSA. This CDR3 region has 14 residues. V lost 3 bases to trimming and J lost 1 base, with 7 bases between them. The CDR3 is CASSLLASYNEQFF. The CDR3 DNA follows: TGTGCCAGCAGCTTGCTAGCGTCCTACAATGAGCAGTTCTTC.

Many counts were recorded for this clonotype. The chain employs TRBV9 and TRBJ2-1; 8 bases align to TRBD2. The germline gives CDR1 SGDLS, CDR2 YYNGEE. CDR3 size: 14 residues. Trimming cost V 0 bases and J 12 bases; bases outside gene matches: 8. The CDR3 DNA reads TGTGCCAGCAGCGTAGATACTAGCGGACAAGGGCAGTTCTTC. This sequence encodes CASSVDTSGQGQFF.

This clonotype was recorded a few times. CDR3 region: CASSLPGELGGETQYF. The CDR3 nucleotides read TGTGCCAGCAGCTTACCCGGGGAACTAGGAGGAGAGACCCAGTACTTC. This rearrangement joins TRBV7-2 to TRBJ2-5; tentative D call: TRBD2 (5 bases). CDR1 and CDR2 from the germline V gene are SGHTA and FQGNSA. This CDR3 comprises 16 residues. The V end was cut by 2 bases, the J end by 4 bases, with 17 bases between.

The V and J genes are TRBV28 and TRBJ1-1; D possibly corresponds to TRBD1 (6 bases). The CDR3 extends over 13 amino acids. V lost 7 bases and J 3 bases, leaving 12 bases between the germline ends. The germline gives CDR1 MDHEN, CDR2 SYDVKM. This chain's CDR3 is CASKGGPDTEAFF. CDR3 nucleotides: TGTGCCAGCAAGGGGGGCCCCGACACTGAAGCTTTCTTT.

Regarding this clonotype: A single base separates this from a much larger clone, so it may be a read error. As DNA, the CDR3 is TGCGCCAGCACCGCCAGGGGGGCCACATATACGCAGTATTTT. Its translation: CASTARGATYTQYF. The V gene is TRBV5-1, the J gene TRBJ2-3; D is perhaps TRBD1 (7 bases). The CDR3 totals 14 residues. Looked up from germline, CDR1 is SGHRS and CDR2 is YFSETQ.

This clonotype has a handful of counts. The V call is TRBV21-1, the J call TRBJ2-7; TRBD1 reflects the table's D call only, with no check against the DNA. TRBV21-1 is designated a pseudogene. The CDR3 spans 18 residues. CDR3 DNA sequence: TGTGCCAGCAGCAAAGTATCTTCAGGACAGGGGAGAACGGTCGAGCAGTACTTC. Its translation: CASSKVSSGQGRTVEQYF.

This clonotype appeared a few times. J is TRBJ2-3 and V is TRBV5-1, with D maybe TRBD2 (5 bases). The CDR3 contains 16 residues. Between the trimmed V and J ends, which lost 5 bases and 2 bases, there was a span of 18 bases. The germline CDR1 and CDR2 sequences are SGHRS and YFSETQ. This CDR3 reads CASRPWGVGNTDTQYF. The CDR3 region has the DNA TGCGCCAGCAGGCCCTGGGGAGTGGGCAACACAGATACGCAGTATTTT. Together with reference TRBV5-1 and TRBJ2-3, the CDR3 gives the full variable domain: KAGVTQTPRYLIKTRGQQVTLSCSPISGHRSVSWYQQTPGQGLQFLFEYFSETQRNKGNFPGRFSGRQFSNSRSEMNVSTLELGDSALYLCASRPWGVGNTDTQYFGPGTRLTVL.

The chain joins TRBV5-4 to TRBJ2-1; no definite D call. From germline, CDR1 is SGHNT and CDR2 YYREEE (reference sequence). There are 15 residues in the CDR3. V lost 8 bases, J lost 0 bases, and 15 bases lay in between. The DNA of the CDR3 is TGTGCCAGTTTCCCCCAGGAGAGCTCCTACAATGAGCAGTTCTTC. Translating gives CASFPQESSYNEQFF.